The rows below give T cell receptor beta chains drawn from one sample of a study of identifying expanded T cells in peripheral blood. Sequencing used immunoSEQ multiplex PCR; TCRdb keeps in-frame clones, though not all of them. The sample has approximately 90,000 clones, 85% to 90% seen once. The sequencing input was blood. The source is a person between 18 and 75 years old in good health. The CDR3 runs from the conserved cysteine through the conserved F or W. Each record gives: J gene, clone size, D gene, V gene, CDR3 DNA, CDR3 protein. A D gene is named only where the DNA matches it firmly. A clone size is listed for some rows: how often the clone was seen (once, few, many), or a class if it is expanded.

J: TRBJ2-5
size: .
D: TRBD1
V: TRBV28
DNA: TGTGCCAGCAGTCAGACAGGGTCCACCGAGACCCAGTACTTC
CDR3: CASSQTGSTETQYF

J: TRBJ2-1
size: .
D: TRBD1
V: TRBV9
DNA: TGTGCCAGCAGCCCACCTCGGACAGGGGGTTACAATGAGCAGTTCTTC
CDR3: CASSPPRTGGYNEQFF

J: TRBJ1-6
size: few
D: .
V: TRBV30
DNA: TGTGCCTGGAGTGATAACAGGGAAAATTCACCCCTCCACTTT
CDR3: CAWSDNRENSPLHF

J: TRBJ1-4
size: .
D: .
V: TRBV5-1
DNA: TGCGCCAGCAGTCCCCTGGGATCCGCCCATGAAAAACTGTTTTTT
CDR3: CASSPLGSAHEKLFF

J: TRBJ2-7
size: .
D: TRBD2
V: TRBV5-1
DNA: TGCGCCAGCAGCTTGGGTACTAGCGGGAGGGCCCTCGAGCAGTACTTC
CDR3: CASSLGTSGRALEQYF

J: TRBJ2-5
size: .
D: TRBD2
V: TRBV15
DNA: TGTGCCACCAGCAGCGCAGTTTCCGGGGGGGAGACCCAGTACTTC
CDR3: CATSSAVSGGETQYF

J: TRBJ2-3
size: .
D: .
V: TRBV5-1
DNA: TGCGCCAGCAGCTTGACAGGGAGAACAGATACGCAGTATTTT
CDR3: CASSLTGRTDTQYF

J: TRBJ2-2
size: .
D: TRBD1
V: TRBV19
DNA: TGTGCCAGTAGCTCCGGGACAGGGGGCGTAGGGAACACCGGGGAGCTGTTTTTT
CDR3: CASSSGTGGVGNTGELFF

J: TRBJ2-1
size: .
D: TRBD2
V: TRBV6-4
DNA: TGTGCCAGCAGTGACGAGACTAGCGGGGGGAGCAATGAGCAGTTCTTC
CDR3: CASSDETSGGSNEQFF

J: TRBJ2-3
size: few
D: TRBD1
V: TRBV6-4
DNA: TGTGCCAGCAGTGACTCAGGACAGGGGCTCGATACGCAGTATTTT
CDR3: CASSDSGQGLDTQYF

J: TRBJ2-1
size: .
D: TRBD1
V: TRBV5-1
DNA: TGCGCCAGCAGCTTGGAACAGGGGCGTTTATCCTACAATGAGCAGTTCTTC
CDR3: CASSLEQGRLSYNEQFF

J: TRBJ2-1
size: .
D: .
V: TRBV11-1
DNA: TGTGCCAGCAGCTTGGGGTTAGACTCCTACAATGAGCAGTTCTTC
CDR3: CASSLGLDSYNEQFF

J: TRBJ2-2
size: .
D: TRBD1
V: TRBV2
DNA: TGTGCCAGCAGGAGGGGGCAGGGGTCAGGCGGGGAGCTGTTTTTT
CDR3: CASRRGQGSGGELFF

J: TRBJ2-2
size: .
D: .
V: TRBV19
DNA: TGTGCCAGTAGTTCGGCCATTGACGCGAACACCGGGGAGCTGTTTTTT
CDR3: CASSSAIDANTGELFF

J: TRBJ1-4
size: once
D: .
V: TRBV25-1
DNA: TGTGCCAGCAAGAACAGGCTGGAGAATGAAAAACTGTTTTTT
CDR3: CASKNRLENEKLFF

J: TRBJ1-5
size: .
D: TRBD1
V: TRBV9
DNA: TGTGCCAGCAGCGTAGCTACCGGGACAGTCCTTAGCAATCAGCCCCAGCATTTT
CDR3: CASSVATGTVLSNQPQHF

J: TRBJ1-4
size: once
D: TRBD1
V: TRBV27
DNA: TGTGCCAGCTTTTCCCTGGGACAGCCTGAAAAACTGTTTTTT
CDR3: CASFSLGQPEKLFF

J: TRBJ2-7
size: .
D: .
V: TRBV6-5
DNA: TGTGCCAGCCGACGACAGCTGCTCTCCTACGAGCAGTACTTC
CDR3: CASRRQLLSYEQYF

J: TRBJ2-7
size: once
D: .
V: TRBV5-6
DNA: TGTGCCAGCAGCTTGGGCAGATACGAGCAGTACTTC
CDR3: CASSLGRYEQYF

J: TRBJ2-2
size: .
D: .
V: TRBV19
DNA: TGTGCCAGTAGGCGGGATAACACCGGGGAGCTGTTTTTT
CDR3: CASRRDNTGELFF

J: TRBJ2-1
size: .
D: .
V: TRBV6-4
DNA: TGTGCCAGCAGCGCAGGGGACTCCTACAATGAGCAGTTCTTC
CDR3: CASSAGDSYNEQFF

J: TRBJ2-1
size: once
D: TRBD2
V: TRBV30
DNA: TGTGCCTGGAGGGAACCTGGGACTAGCGCGTTCAATGAGCAGTTCTTC
CDR3: CAWREPGTSAFNEQFF

J: TRBJ2-1
size: .
D: .
V: TRBV7-2
DNA: TGTGCCAGCAGCAAGCGGCAGGCCGAGCAGTTCTTC
CDR3: CASSKRQAEQFF

J: TRBJ2-5
size: .
D: TRBD2
V: TRBV19
DNA: TGTGCCAGTAAGCGGGGGGGGGAACCAGAGACCCAGTACTTC
CDR3: CASKRGGEPETQYF